Listed below are T cell receptor beta chains from one sample, sequenced in a study of T cells after yellow fever vaccination. TCRdb reprocessed the 5' RACE reads with MiXCR, giving one entry per CDR3 protein. The top ten hold around 3.3% of the sample, which has a few hundred thousand distinct CDR3 sequences, approximately 3.3% seen once. Sequenced here: CD4+ T cells sorted from PBMCs, sampled 10 days after the yellow fever booster vaccination. All receptors come from a man in his late teens or twenties who received the YFV17D yellow fever vaccine. CDR3s include the opening cysteine and the closing phenylalanine or tryptophan. A D gene is named only where the DNA matches it firmly. Clone size is shown for a subset of rows, as once, few, many or a class of expanded clone.

>-|TRBJ1-2|TRBV7-2|few
TGTGCCAGCAGCTTATCCCGACTTAACTTCGGCTACACCTTC
CASSLSRLNFGYTF
>TRBD1|TRBJ2-1|TRBV4-2|many
TGTGCCAGCAGCCACGACAGGGGGCCGGGCAATGAGCAGTTCTTC
CASSHDRGPGNEQFF
>-|TRBJ2-5|TRBV7-2|-
TGTGCCAGCAGCTTAGTCAGGGGGGGGCAAGAGACCCAGTACTTC
CASSLVRGGQETQYF
>TRBD1|TRBJ1-1|TRBV9|few
TGTGCCAGCACTCGACAGGGGGTGGAGGGTGAAGCTTTCTTT
CASTRQGVEGEAFF
>TRBD1|TRBJ1-6|TRBV18|-
TGTGCCAGCTCACTTGGACAGGTGCGGGATTCACCCCTCCACTTT
CASSLGQVRDSPLHF
>-|TRBJ1-2|TRBV12-5|few
TGTGCTAGTGGTTTTATAGGACGGAGCTATGGCTACACCTTC
CASGFIGRSYGYTF
>-|TRBJ1-5|TRBV5-1|-
TGCGCCAGCAGAACAGATAGCAATCAGCCCCAGCATTTT
CASRTDSNQPQHF
>-|TRBJ2-2|TRBV12-3/TRBV12-4|many
TGTGCCAGCAGGGACAAGAACACCGGGGAGCTGTTTTTT
CASRDKNTGELFF
>-|TRBJ1-6|TRBV11-2|few
TGTGCCAGCAGCTGGACCTGGGGCGGAGATTCACCCCTCCACTTT
CASSWTWGGDSPLHF
>-|TRBJ2-1|TRBV7-3|-
TGTGCCAGCAGCTTATATGGGAGTTTTGAGCAGTTCTTC
CASSLYGSFEQFF
>-|TRBJ1-6|TRBV7-2|few
TGTGCCAGCAGCTTTTCCGCAGAGGTAAATTCACCCCTCCACTTT
CASSFSAEVNSPLHF
>-|TRBJ2-2|TRBV20-1|-
TGCAGTGCTAGCATGATTCGGGATCTTTCCTTGAACCCGAACACCGGGGAGCTGTTTTTT
CSASMIRDLSLNPNTGELFF
>-|TRBJ2-3|TRBV7-2|-
TGTGCCAGCAGCTCGCGAGGAGCAGATACGCAGTATTTT
CASSSRGADTQYF
>TRBD1|TRBJ1-2|TRBV5-1|many
TGCGCCAGCAGCCTGTGGGGGCGACAGGGAGCTAACTATGGCTACACCTTC
CASSLWGRQGANYGYTF
>-|TRBJ2-3|TRBV23-1|-
TGCGCCAGCCCTGGTCATACGCAGTATTTT
CASPGHTQYF
>-|TRBJ1-1|TRBV19|few
TGTGCCAGCAGAAACCCAGGGACCACTGAAGCTTTCTTT
CASRNPGTTEAFF
>TRBD1|TRBJ1-1|TRBV5-1|few
TGCGCCAGCAGCTCCGGGACAGAGGGGACTGAAGCTTTCTTT
CASSSGTEGTEAFF
>-|TRBJ2-2|TRBV30|few
TGTGCCTGGAGTCCTTTGGGAGCCGCGAACACCGGGGAGCTGTTTTTT
CAWSPLGAANTGELFF
>TRBD1|TRBJ2-3|TRBV5-4|many
TGTGCCAGCAGGGCAGGGGGTGACACAGATACGCAGTATTTT
CASRAGGDTDTQYF
>-|TRBJ2-1|TRBV5-6|-
TGTGCCAGCAGCTTTTTACCGGGTAACTACAATGAGCAGTTCTTC
CASSFLPGNYNEQFF
>-|TRBJ1-2|TRBV20-1|many
TGCAGTGCTAGCCTACCTGGAGAATTAAACTATGGCTACACCTTC
CSASLPGELNYGYTF
>-|TRBJ1-4|TRBV7-9|many
TGTGCCAGCAGCTCATATAATGAAAAACTGTTTTTT
CASSSYNEKLFF
>-|TRBJ2-5|TRBV4-3|-
TGCGCCAGCAGCCAAGCCCACCAAGAGACCCAGTACTTC
CASSQAHQETQYF
>TRBD1|TRBJ1-1|TRBV7-3|many
TGTGCCAGCAGCTATGCAGGGGGAGGGTACACTGAAGCTTTCTTT
CASSYAGGGYTEAFF
>-|TRBJ2-2|TRBV27|many
TGTGCCAGCAGTTTAGCAGCCATGGGGGGCCGGATCGGGGAGCTGTTTTTT
CASSLAAMGGRIGELFF
>-|TRBJ2-1|TRBV11-2|-
TGTGCCAGCAGCATGGACTGGAACAATGAGCAGTTCTTC
CASSMDWNNEQFF
>-|TRBJ1-1|TRBV7-2|few
TGTGCCAGCAGCTTCGGCAGGGTTGAAGCTTTCTTT
CASSFGRVEAFF
>-|TRBJ1-3|TRBV5-1|few
TGCGCCAGCAGCGACCAGACTCTACCAGGAAACACCATATATTTT
CASSDQTLPGNTIYF
>-|TRBJ2-3|TRBV4-1|many
TGCGCCAGCAGCCAAGATGCGGGGGCCACAGATACGCAGTATTTT
CASSQDAGATDTQYF
>TRBD2|TRBJ2-1|TRBV7-9|many
TGTGCCAGCAGCTTATTCGCGGGGGCCTACAATGAGCAGTTCTTC
CASSLFAGAYNEQFF
>TRBD2|TRBJ2-3|TRBV18|many
TGTGCCAGCTCACCCCGAACAGCGGGGGACGGAGATACGCAGTATTTT
CASSPRTAGDGDTQYF
>-|TRBJ1-1|TRBV29-1|many
TGCAGCGCAAACGGGGCTAGGACTGAAGCTTTCTTT
CSANGARTEAFF
>TRBD1|TRBJ1-6|TRBV6-5|-
TGTGCCAGCAGCGACAGGGGCTCCTATAATTCACCCCTCCACTTT
CASSDRGSYNSPLHF
>TRBD1|TRBJ2-2|TRBV20-1|many
TGCAGTGCTAGACCAGGACAGGGAGCGAACACCGGGGAGCTGTTTTTT
CSARPGQGANTGELFF
>-|TRBJ1-6|TRBV9|many
TGTGCCAGCAGCTACGGTATCAGGTCACCCCTCCACTTT
CASSYGIRSPLHF
>TRBD1|TRBJ1-6|TRBV5-1|few
TGCGCCAGCAGCCTACTCTTCGAACAGGGGAGTAATCTTGGATCACCCCTCCACTTT
CASSLLFEQGSNLGSPLHF
>-|TRBJ1-4|TRBV20-1|few
TGCAGTGCTAGGATAGGGGAGAATGAAAAACTGTTTTTT
CSARIGENEKLFF
>TRBD1|TRBJ2-7|TRBV5-4|-
TGTGCCAGCAGTCGTGGGACAGGGGCTTCCTACGAGCAGTACTTC
CASSRGTGASYEQYF
>-|TRBJ2-1|TRBV29-1|-
TGCAGCGCGGGTCAGTATGAGCAGTTCTTC
CSAGQYEQFF
>TRBD2|TRBJ2-1|TRBV7-2|many
TGTGCCAGCAGCTTAGCGCCGGCGGGGGGGGCAAATGAGCAGTTCTTC
CASSLAPAGGANEQFF
>-|TRBJ1-1|TRBV5-1|many
TGCGCCAGCAGCTTGGAGGTGAACACTGAAGCTTTCTTT
CASSLEVNTEAFF
>-|TRBJ2-7|TRBV7-9|few
TGTGCCAGCAGCTCTTATCGAGGCAGGGTTTGGGAGAGCTACGAGCAGTACTTC
CASSSYRGRVWESYEQYF
>TRBD2|TRBJ2-3|TRBV20-1|few
TGCAGTCCGCGGGAGGGACTTAATACGCAGTATTTT
CSPREGLNTQYF
>-|TRBJ1-3|TRBV5-1|few
TGCGCCAGCAGCTTATTCGGGGTCGCGGAAAACACCATATATTTT
CASSLFGVAENTIYF
>-|TRBJ2-3|TRBV5-6|few
TGTGCCAGCAGCAACCAGCCAGGGGCAGATACGCAGTATTTT
CASSNQPGADTQYF
>TRBD1|TRBJ2-2|TRBV4-1|-
TGCGCAACGGCCCAGGGGGACCGCCTCAACACCGGGGAGCTGTTTTTT
CATAQGDRLNTGELFF
>TRBD2|TRBJ2-1|TRBV12-3/TRBV12-4|many
TGTGCCAGCAGTTTAGGGACTAGCGACTACAATGAGCAGTTCTTC
CASSLGTSDYNEQFF
>-|TRBJ2-2|TRBV7-2|many
TGTGCCAGCAGCCCCCGCCCGAGCGGGGAGCTGTTTTTT
CASSPRPSGELFF
>-|TRBJ1-6|TRBV7-9|-
TGTGCCAGCAGCTTCGAGGGCACATCACCCCTCCACTTT
CASSFEGTSPLHF
>TRBD1|TRBJ1-2|TRBV7-2|-
TGTGCCAGCAGCATCACCAGGGGGACGGCTAACTATGGCTACACCTTC
CASSITRGTANYGYTF
>-|TRBJ2-6|TRBV6-1|many
TGTGCCAGCAGTGCCGGGGTCTCTGGGGCCAACGTCCTGACTTTC
CASSAGVSGANVLTF
>-|TRBJ2-1|TRBV5-1|many
TGCGCCAGCAGCCGGGACTCACTCGACAATGAGCAGTTCTTC
CASSRDSLDNEQFF
>-|TRBJ2-2|TRBV12-3/TRBV12-4|many
TGTGCCAGCACCTGGCGCCGGAACACCGGGGAGCTGTTTTTT
CASTWRRNTGELFF
>-|TRBJ2-2|TRBV12-3/TRBV12-4|few
TGTGCCAGCAGTTTCAATCGCGGGATGAACACCGGGGAGCTGTTTTTT
CASSFNRGMNTGELFF
>-|TRBJ2-3|TRBV20-1|many
TGCAGTGCTAGGGGTCCGAACACAGATACGCAGTATTTT
CSARGPNTDTQYF
>-|TRBJ1-4|TRBV25-1|few
TGTGCCAGCAGAGCCTCTGCAAGTGAAAAACTGTTTTTT
CASRASASEKLFF
>-|TRBJ2-3|TRBV7-2|many
TGTGCCAGCGCACTGCCTGGGGCAGATACGCAGTATTTT
CASALPGADTQYF
>TRBD1|TRBJ2-6|TRBV24-1|many
TGTGCCACCAGTGATACAGGGGGCGCTGGGGCCAACGTCCTGACTTTC
CATSDTGGAGANVLTF
>TRBD2|TRBJ2-7|TRBV4-2|many
TGTGCCAGCAGCCACTTACTAGCGCCCTTGTCCTACGAGCAGTACTTC
CASSHLLAPLSYEQYF